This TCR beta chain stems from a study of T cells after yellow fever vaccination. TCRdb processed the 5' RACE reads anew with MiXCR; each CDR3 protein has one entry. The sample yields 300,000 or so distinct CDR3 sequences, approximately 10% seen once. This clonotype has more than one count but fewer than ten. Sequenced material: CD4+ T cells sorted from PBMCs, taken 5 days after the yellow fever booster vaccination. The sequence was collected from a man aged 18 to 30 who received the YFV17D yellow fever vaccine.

This chain's CDR3 is CSATPGSTDTQYF. CDR3 nucleotide sequence: TGCAGTGCTACCCCCGGGAGCACAGATACGCAGTATTTT. The V gene is TRBV20-1, the J gene TRBJ2-3, with unresolved D. V was cut by 4 bases and J by 0 bases, with 8 bases left in between. The CDR3 contains 13 residues. From germline, CDR1 is DFQATT and CDR2 SNEGSKA (reference sequence).